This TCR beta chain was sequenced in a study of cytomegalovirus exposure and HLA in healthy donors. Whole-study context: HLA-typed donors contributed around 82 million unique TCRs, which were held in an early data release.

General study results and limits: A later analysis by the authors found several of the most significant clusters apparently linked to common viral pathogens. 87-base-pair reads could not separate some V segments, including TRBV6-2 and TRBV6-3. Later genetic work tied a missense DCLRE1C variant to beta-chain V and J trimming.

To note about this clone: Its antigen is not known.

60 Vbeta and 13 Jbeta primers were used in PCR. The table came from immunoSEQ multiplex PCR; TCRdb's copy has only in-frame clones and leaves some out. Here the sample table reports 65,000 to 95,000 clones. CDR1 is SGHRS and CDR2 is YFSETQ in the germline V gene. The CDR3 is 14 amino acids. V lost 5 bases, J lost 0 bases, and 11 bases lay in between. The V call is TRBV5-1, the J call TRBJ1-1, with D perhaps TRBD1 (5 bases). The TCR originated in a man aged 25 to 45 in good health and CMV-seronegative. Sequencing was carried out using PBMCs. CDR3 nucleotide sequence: TGCGCCAGCAGTTTTTCAGGGTTGAACACTGAAGCTTTCTTT. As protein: CASSFSGLNTEAFF.